The 23 T cell receptor beta chains reported below all come from one sample, sequenced in a study of shared clonotypes between healthy human individuals. Sequencing was performed with immunoSEQ multiplex PCR; in TCRdb, only in-frame clones are kept and a portion is missing. The table has some 2,000,000 clones, over 85% seen once. Sequencing was performed on naive CD4+ T cells sorted from blood. Noted subset: CD45RA+ positively selected. The receptors come from a man younger than 35 in good health.

For this clone: The same CDR3 arises from other DNA sequences in this sample as well. This chain links TRBV7-9 with TRBJ2-5, with 7 bases fitting TRBD1. The germline CDR1 and CDR2 sequences are SEHNR and FQNEAQ (reference sequence). J lost 2 bases, V lost 5 bases, and 2 bases had no gene match. This CDR3 is built from 13 residues. The CDR3, as DNA: TGTGCCAGCAGCAGGGGACAGCAAGAGACCCAGTACTTC. Translation gives CASSRGQQETQYF. Using reference TRBV7-9 and TRBJ2-5 for the parts outside the CDR3, the full variable domain is DTGVSQNPRHKITKRGQNVTFRCDPISEHNRLYWYRQTLGQGPEFLTYFQNEAQLEKSRLLSDRFSAERPKGSFSTLEIQRTEQGDSAMYLCASSRGQQETQYFGPGTRLLVL.

This clone was seen only once. CDR3 nucleotides: TGTGCCAGCAGCCAGATTCTTAGGGGAGAAGCGGCAAGGTACTACGAGCAGTACTTC. As protein: CASSQILRGEAARYYEQYF. The chain employs TRBV14 and TRBJ2-7; D possibly matches TRBD1 or TRBD2 (5 bases each). V lost 3 bases and J 3 bases, leaving 27 bases between the germline ends. Germline assignment: CDR1 SGHDN and CDR2 FVKESK. CDR3 length: 19 amino acids.

The table lists this clone with a count of one. The chain carries TRBV14 and TRBJ1-2, with 7 bases fitting TRBD1. From germline, CDR1 is SGHDN and CDR2 FVKESK. Trimming took 4 bases from V and 14 from J; bases not matched to a gene: 16. This CDR3 comprises 14 residues. This chain's CDR3 is CASSRTGQKKARTF. CDR3 coding DNA: TGTGCCAGCAGCCGAACGGGACAGAAGAAGGCTAGGACCTTC.

The rearrangement links TRBV6-1 to TRBJ2-2; TRBD2 might be the D (6 bases). This CDR3 is built from 14 residues. Trimming shortened V by 6 bases and J by 1 base, and 9 bases separated the two germline ends. CDR1 and CDR2 from the germline V gene are MNHNS and SASEGT. The CDR3 DNA sequence: TGTGCCAGCAGACGGGACTTGAACACCGGGGAGCTGTTTTTT. Protein product: CASRRDLNTGELFF.

The chain couples TRBV30 to TRBJ1-6, with no clear D. The CDR3 covers 13 residues. The ends were cut back, 3 bases at V and 9 bases at J, with 12 bases in the middle. Germline-derived CDR1 and CDR2 are GTSNPN and SVGIG (reference sequence). DNA of the CDR3: TGTGCCTGGAGCGGGCAGTCCCGTTCACCCCTCCACTTT. Amino acids: CAWSGQSRSPLHF.

The chain has TRBV5-6 and TRBJ2-1; 7 nucleotides line up with TRBD2. The trim removed 0 bases at V and 2 bases at J, leaving 5 bases unmatched. The CDR3 consists of 16 residues. Germline-derived CDR1 and CDR2 are SGHDT and YYEEEE. CDR3 sequence reads: CASSLERGEAYNEQFF. DNA for the CDR3: TGTGCCAGCAGCTTGGAACGGGGGGAAGCCTACAATGAGCAGTTCTTC.

V gene TRBV27 combines with J gene TRBJ2-7, with TRBD2 matching over 14 bases. Germline assignment: CDR1 MNHEY and CDR2 SMNVEV (reference sequence). V lost 2 bases to trimming and J lost 9 bases; unmatched junction nucleotides: 18. The CDR3 length is 19 residues. The CDR3 DNA reads as TGTGCCAGCAGTTTAAAGGTGGGACAGGGACTAGCGGGAGTCGGGGTGCAGTACTTC. Translating it yields CASSLKVGQGLAGVGVQYF.

This chain uses TRBV7-2 with TRBJ2-3; 15 bases agree with TRBD2. The germline gives CDR1 SGHTA, CDR2 FQGNSA. With 1 base clipped from V and 4 bases from J, the junction kept 6 bases outside the gene matches. This CDR3 has 18 amino acids. CDR3 sequence (DNA): TGTGCCAGCAGCTTAGTGGGACTAGCGGGAGGTTACGCAGATACGCAGTATTTT. Its translation is CASSLVGLAGGYADTQYF.

The CDR3 DNA reads as TGTGCCAGCAGCTCACAGGGGACTGATGAAAAACTGTTTTTT. Its protein is CASSSQGTDEKLFF. The rearrangement joins TRBV28 to TRBJ1-4; 7 bases are shared with TRBD1. Germline assignment: CDR1 MDHEN and CDR2 SYDVKM. Trimming cost V 6 bases and J 6 bases; bases outside gene matches: 7. The CDR3 totals 14 residues.

This CDR3 reads CASSEGSGQIGYTF. CDR3 coding DNA: TGTGCCAGCAGTGAGGGTTCAGGGCAGATCGGCTACACCTTC. The chain has TRBV2 and TRBJ1-2; D is possibly TRBD1 (5 bases). Trimming stripped 3 bases from V and 8 bases from J, with 16 bases between. Germline V lookup: CDR1 SNHLY, CDR2 FYNNEI. This CDR3 has 14 amino acids.

The rearrangement joins TRBV14 to TRBJ2-3; D unresolved. Trimming stripped 1 base from V and 2 bases from J, with 7 bases between. The CDR3 covers 14 residues. In germline, CDR1 is SGHDN, CDR2 FVKESK. The CDR3 is CASSQVSVTDTQYF. The CDR3 coding sequence is TGTGCCAGCAGCCAAGTCAGCGTCACAGATACGCAGTATTTT.

For the CDR3, the DNA is TGTGCCAGCAGTTTATCCCAGGGGGCTAATGAAAAACTGTTTTTT. Translation: CASSLSQGANEKLFF. This rearrangement joins TRBV28 to TRBJ1-4; TRBD1 matches 7 bases. The CDR3 totals 15 residues. Germline-derived CDR1 and CDR2 are MDHEN and SYDVKM. Losses at the gene ends were 1 base for V and 3 bases for J; bases not matched to a gene: 2. The full variable domain, its missing parts supplied by reference TRBV28 and TRBJ1-4, is DVKVTQSSRYLVKRTGEKVFLECVQDMDHENMFWYRQDPGLGLRLIYFSYDVKMKEKGDIPEGYSVSREKKERFSLILESASTNQTSMYLCASSLSQGANEKLFFGSGTQLSVL.

This rearrangement joins TRBV30 to TRBJ2-5; 8 bases line up with TRBD1. The junction had 6 bases not matched to a gene; V was cut back by 5 bases and J by 7 bases. The CDR3 is 12 residues long. Germline V CDR1 and CDR2: GTSNPN, SVGIG (reference sequence). CDR3 loop: CAWAGQEGTQYF. The CDR3 region has the DNA TGTGCCTGGGCGGGACAGGAGGGGACCCAGTACTTC.

This chain joins TRBV10-3 and TRBJ1-2, with TRBD1 matching over 10 bases. V lost 7 bases and J lost 4; bases outside the gene matches: 6. The CDR3 runs 14 residues. Germline V gene lookup returns CDR1 ENHRY and CDR2 SYGVKD. CDR3 sequence: CAITQTGGGYGYTF. CDR3 DNA: TGTGCCATCACCCAGACAGGGGGCGGCTATGGCTACACCTTC.

J is TRBJ2-2 and V is TRBV7-6, with no clear D. Trimming shortened V by 5 bases and J by 2 bases, and 3 bases separated the two germline ends. Germline V CDR1 and CDR2: SGHVS, FNYEAQ. The CDR3 consists of 12 residues. CDR3 nucleotides: TGTGCCAGCAGCCCAAACACCGGGGAGCTGTTTTTT. This translates into CASSPNTGELFF.

The gene calls are TRBV5-1 and TRBJ2-3; possibly TRBD1 for D (6 bases). With 4 bases removed from V and 2 bases from J, the gap between germline ends came to 17 bases. The CDR3 totals 16 residues. CDR1 and CDR2 (germline): SGHRS, YFSETQ. CDR3 sequence: CASSPDGGRPTDTQYF. In DNA form, the CDR3 reads TGCGCCAGCAGCCCGGATGGGGGCCGTCCCACAGATACGCAGTATTTT.

This clone was counted once. Different DNA sequences within this sample yield the same CDR3. The chain carries TRBV6-5 and TRBJ2-3; D is uncertain. V dropped 5 bases and J dropped 1 base, with 7 bases sitting between them. Germline lookup yields CDR1 MNHEY and CDR2 SVGAGI. The CDR3 has 13 residues. CDR3 nucleotide sequence: TGTGCCAGCAGTCGACTCCGCACAGATACGCAGTATTTT. This codes for CASSRLRTDTQYF.

The chain joins TRBV2 to TRBJ2-7; 7 positions match TRBD1. Germline trimming cut 4 bases from V and 4 bases from J; bases unmatched to any gene: 4. The CDR3 is 13 amino acids. The germline V gene has CDR1 SNHLY and CDR2 FYNNEI. CDR3 coding DNA: TGTGCCAGCAGTGGGGGACAGACGTACGAGCAGTACTTC. Its translation is CASSGGQTYEQYF.

This clone was detected once. The chain has TRBV7-6 and TRBJ2-2; 7 bases are a match to TRBD1. With V trimmed by 5 bases and J by 5 bases, 8 bases remained unmatched. Germline V CDR1 and CDR2: SGHVS, FNYEAQ. CDR3 size: 15 residues. The CDR3 sequence: CASSGSTGSTGELFF. CDR3 DNA sequence: TGTGCCAGCAGCGGGTCGACAGGGTCAACCGGGGAGCTGTTTTTT.

The rearrangement joins TRBV7-2 to TRBJ1-3, with D tentatively TRBD1 (6 bases). Trimming took 6 bases from V and 0 from J, leaving 9 bases between them. Germline V CDR1 and CDR2: SGHTA, FQGNSA. The CDR3 loop spans 14 amino acids. The CDR3: CASSWTDSGNTIYF. The CDR3 DNA reads TGTGCCAGCAGTTGGACAGACTCTGGAAACACCATATATTTT.

Notes on this clone: A much larger clone is a single base away; this may be a read error. This chain joins TRBV30 and TRBJ1-2, with unresolved D. The CDR3 spans 14 residues. From germline, CDR1 is GTSNPN and CDR2 SVGIG (reference sequence). CDR3: CAWSGQRENYSYTF. CDR3 DNA sequence: TGTGCCTGGAGTGGGCAGAGGGAAAACTATAGCTACACCTTC.

The chain uses TRBV7-8 and TRBJ2-7; perhaps TRBD1 as D (6 bases). The CDR3 has 16 residues. Germline loops: CDR1 SGHVS, CDR2 FQNEAQ. V lost 1 base, J lost 0 bases, and 13 bases lay in between. The CDR3 region is CASSLVGQGTSYEQYF. The CDR3 DNA is TGTGCCAGCAGCTTAGTTGGGCAGGGGACCTCCTACGAGCAGTACTTC.

The chain has TRBV5-1 and TRBJ2-7; 8 bases map to TRBD1. V dropped 3 bases and J dropped 5; count of bases not matched to a gene: 16. This CDR3 has 17 residues. Germline V gene sequence: CDR1 SGHRS, CDR2 YFSETQ. CDR3 sequence: CASSSNGIRGRGDEQYF. The CDR3 DNA is TGCGCCAGCAGCTCGAATGGAATCAGGGGGCGAGGAGACGAGCAGTACTTC.